Detailed here is one T cell receptor (beta chain). Its matching antigen is unknown. The data are from a study of identical twins. TCRdb recomputed calls from the 5' RACE reads with MiXCR, one row per CDR3 protein. The data contain over 500,000 distinct CDR3 sequences, around 20% of them singletons. There are 16 residues in the CDR3. Germline loops: CDR1 MNHEY, CDR2 SMNVEV (reference sequence). J gave up 0 bases and V 0 bases, and 4 bases lay outside the gene matches. Broader study findings: Weaker excess twin sharing was observed in beta out-of-frame sequences.

The same specimen was also included in a second study, on T cells expressing NK-cell markers. That investigation notes: Sorted CD3+CD56+NKG2C+, CD3+CD56+NKG2C- and CD3+CD56-NKG2C+ T cells supplied TCR beta repertoires. Sequenced donors, eight in total, included seven who were HCMV-seropositive and one who was seronegative.

This clonotype was sampled from a woman between 18 and 30 years old in good health. The chain uses TRBV27 and TRBJ2-5, with TRBD2 identical over 7 bases. The sequenced sample consisted of CD4+ T cells sorted from blood. The CDR3 here is CASSLSFGTNQETQYF. For the CDR3, the DNA is TGTGCCAGCAGTTTATCCTTTGGGACTAACCAAGAGACCCAGTACTTC.